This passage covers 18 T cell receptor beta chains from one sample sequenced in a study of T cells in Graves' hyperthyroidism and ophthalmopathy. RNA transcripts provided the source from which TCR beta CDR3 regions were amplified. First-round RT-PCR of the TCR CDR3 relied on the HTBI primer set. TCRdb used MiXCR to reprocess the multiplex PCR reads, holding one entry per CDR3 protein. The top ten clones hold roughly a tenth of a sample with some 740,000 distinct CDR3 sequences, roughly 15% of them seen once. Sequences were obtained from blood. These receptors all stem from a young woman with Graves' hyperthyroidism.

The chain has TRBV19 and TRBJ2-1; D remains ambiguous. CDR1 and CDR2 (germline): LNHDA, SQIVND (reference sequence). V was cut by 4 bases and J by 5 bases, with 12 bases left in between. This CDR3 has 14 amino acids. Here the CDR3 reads CASSSSSRHNEQFF. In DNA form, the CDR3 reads TGTGCCAGTAGTAGTTCCAGTAGGCACAATGAGCAGTTCTTC.

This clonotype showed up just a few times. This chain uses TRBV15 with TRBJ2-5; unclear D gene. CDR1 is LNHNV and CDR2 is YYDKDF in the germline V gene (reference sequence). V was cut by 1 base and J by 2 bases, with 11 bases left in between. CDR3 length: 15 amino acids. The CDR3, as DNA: TGTGCCACCAGCAGAGTACAGCATCGGCAAGAGACCCAGTACTTC. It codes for CATSRVQHRQETQYF. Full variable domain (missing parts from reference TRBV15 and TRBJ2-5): DAMVIQNPRYQVTQFGKPVTLSCSQTLNHNVMYWYQQKSSQAPKLLFHYYDKDFNNEADTPDNFQSRRPNTSFCFLDIRSPGLGDTAMYLCATSRVQHRQETQYFGPGTRLLVL.

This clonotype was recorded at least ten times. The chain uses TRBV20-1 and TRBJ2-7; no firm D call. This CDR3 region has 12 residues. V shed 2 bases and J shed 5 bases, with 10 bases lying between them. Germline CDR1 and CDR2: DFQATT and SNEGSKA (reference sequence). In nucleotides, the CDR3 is TGCAGTGCTAGAAGAACGGTTGACGAGCAGTACTTC. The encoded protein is CSARRTVDEQYF.

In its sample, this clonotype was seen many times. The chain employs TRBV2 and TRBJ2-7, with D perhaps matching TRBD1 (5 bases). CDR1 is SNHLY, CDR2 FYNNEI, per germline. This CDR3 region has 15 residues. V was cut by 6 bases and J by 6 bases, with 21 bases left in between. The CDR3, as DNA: TGTGCCAGCAGGAAAGGGTTAGGGCCCCAGGGCGAGCAGTACTTC. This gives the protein CASRKGLGPQGEQYF. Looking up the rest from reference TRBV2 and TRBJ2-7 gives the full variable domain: EPEVTQTPSHQVTQMGQEVILRCVPISNHLYFYWYRQILGQKVEFLVSFYNNEISEKSEIFDDQFSVERPDGSNFTLKIRSTKLEDSAMYFCASRKGLGPQGEQYFGPGTRLTVT.

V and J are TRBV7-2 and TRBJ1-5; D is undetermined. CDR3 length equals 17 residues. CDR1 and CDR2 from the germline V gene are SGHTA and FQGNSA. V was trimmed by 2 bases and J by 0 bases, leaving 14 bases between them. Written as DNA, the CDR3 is TGTGCCAGCAGCTTACAATCGACCGCCCTTAGCAATCAGCCCCAGCATTTT. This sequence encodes CASSLQSTALSNQPQHF. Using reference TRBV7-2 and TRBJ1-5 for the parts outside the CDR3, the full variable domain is GAGVSQSPSNKVTEKGKDVELRCDPISGHTALYWYRQSLGQGLEFLIYFQGNSAPDKSGLPSDRFSAERTGGSVSTLTIQRTQQEDSAVYLCASSLQSTALSNQPQHFGDGTRLSIL.

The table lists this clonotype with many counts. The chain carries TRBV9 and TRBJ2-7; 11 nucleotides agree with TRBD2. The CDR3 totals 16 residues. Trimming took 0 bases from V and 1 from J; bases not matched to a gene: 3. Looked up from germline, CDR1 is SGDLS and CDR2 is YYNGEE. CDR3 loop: CASSVGGTSGSYEQYF. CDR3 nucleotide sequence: TGTGCCAGCAGCGTAGGGGGGACTAGCGGATCCTACGAGCAGTACTTC.

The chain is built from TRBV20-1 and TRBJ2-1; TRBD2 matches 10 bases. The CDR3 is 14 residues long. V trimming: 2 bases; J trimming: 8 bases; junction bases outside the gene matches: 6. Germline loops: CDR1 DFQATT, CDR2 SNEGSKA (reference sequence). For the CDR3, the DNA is TGCAGTGCTAGATCTAGCGGGAGTCTGGATGAGCAGTTCTTC. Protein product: CSARSSGSLDEQFF.

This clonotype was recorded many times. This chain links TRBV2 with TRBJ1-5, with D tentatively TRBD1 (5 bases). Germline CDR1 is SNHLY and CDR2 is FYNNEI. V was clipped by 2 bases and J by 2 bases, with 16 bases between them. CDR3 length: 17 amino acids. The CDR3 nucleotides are TGTGCCAGCAGTGAATGGATTGGAGGGGTACGCAATCAGCCCCAGCATTTT. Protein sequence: CASSEWIGGVRNQPQHF. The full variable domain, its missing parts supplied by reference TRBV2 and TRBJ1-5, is EPEVTQTPSHQVTQMGQEVILRCVPISNHLYFYWYRQILGQKVEFLVSFYNNEISEKSEIFDDQFSVERPDGSNFTLKIRSTKLEDSAMYFCASSEWIGGVRNQPQHFGDGTRLSIL.

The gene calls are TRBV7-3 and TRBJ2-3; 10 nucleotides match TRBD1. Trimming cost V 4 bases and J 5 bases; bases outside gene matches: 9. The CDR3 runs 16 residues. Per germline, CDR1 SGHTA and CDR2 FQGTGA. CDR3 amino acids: CASSWGDRGAKDTQYF. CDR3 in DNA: TGTGCCAGCAGCTGGGGGGACAGGGGCGCAAAAGATACGCAGTATTTT.

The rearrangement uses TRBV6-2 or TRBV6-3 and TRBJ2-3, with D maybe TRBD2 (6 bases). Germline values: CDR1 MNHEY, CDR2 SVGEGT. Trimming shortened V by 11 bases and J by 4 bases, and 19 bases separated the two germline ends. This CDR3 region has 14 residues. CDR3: CAAGSRFDADTQYF. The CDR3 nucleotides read TGTGCCGCGGGGTCCCGGTTCGACGCAGATACGCAGTATTTT.

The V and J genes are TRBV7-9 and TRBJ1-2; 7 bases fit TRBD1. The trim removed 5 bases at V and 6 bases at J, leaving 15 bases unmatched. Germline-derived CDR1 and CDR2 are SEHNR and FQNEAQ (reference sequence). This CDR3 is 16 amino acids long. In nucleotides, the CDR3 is TGTGCCAGCAGCCTACTAACCGACAGGGAGTTTGATGGCTACACCTTC. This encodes CASSLLTDREFDGYTF.

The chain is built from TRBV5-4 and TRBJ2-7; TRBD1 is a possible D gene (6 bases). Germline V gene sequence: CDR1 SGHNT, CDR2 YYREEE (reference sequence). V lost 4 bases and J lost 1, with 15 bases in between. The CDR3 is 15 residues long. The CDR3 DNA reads TGTGCCAGCAGCAAACGGGACACCTCTTCCTACGAGCAGTACTTC. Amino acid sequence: CASSKRDTSSYEQYF.

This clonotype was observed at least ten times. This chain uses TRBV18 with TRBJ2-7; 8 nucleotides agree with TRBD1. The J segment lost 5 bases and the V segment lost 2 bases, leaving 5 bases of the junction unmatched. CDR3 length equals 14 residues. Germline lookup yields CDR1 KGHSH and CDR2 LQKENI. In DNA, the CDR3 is TGTGCCAGCTCACCAATTGGGACAGGTAACGAGCAGTACTTC. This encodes CASSPIGTGNEQYF.

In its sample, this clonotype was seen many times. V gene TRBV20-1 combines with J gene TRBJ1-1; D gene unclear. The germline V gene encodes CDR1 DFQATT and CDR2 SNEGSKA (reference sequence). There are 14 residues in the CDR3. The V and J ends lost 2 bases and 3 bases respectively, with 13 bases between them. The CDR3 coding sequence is TGCAGTGCTAGAAGGTTGGTGCGGGACACTGAAGCTTTCTTT. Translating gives CSARRLVRDTEAFF.

CDR3 amino acids: CASSYLDREKQAAQYF. The CDR3 nucleotides read TGTGCCAGCAGTTACCTGGACAGGGAAAAGCAAGCCGCGCAGTATTTT. V and J are TRBV6-4 and TRBJ2-3, with 8 nucleotides matching TRBD1. The germline gives CDR1 MRHNA, CDR2 SNTAGT. Trimming cost V 5 bases and J 10 bases; bases outside gene matches: 17. CDR3 length: 16 residues.

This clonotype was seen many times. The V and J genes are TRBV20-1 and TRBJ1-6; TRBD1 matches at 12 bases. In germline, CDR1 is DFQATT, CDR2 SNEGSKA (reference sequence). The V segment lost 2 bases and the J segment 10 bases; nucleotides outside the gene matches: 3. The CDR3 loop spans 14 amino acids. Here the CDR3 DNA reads TGCAGTGCTAGACCCGGGACAGGGGGCTCACCCCTCCACTTT. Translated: CSARPGTGGSPLHF.

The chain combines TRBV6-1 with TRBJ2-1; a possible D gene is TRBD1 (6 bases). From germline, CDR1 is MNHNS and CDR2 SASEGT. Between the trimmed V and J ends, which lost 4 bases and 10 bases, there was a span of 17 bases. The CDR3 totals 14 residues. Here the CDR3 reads CASSARTPQGEQFF. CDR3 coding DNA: TGTGCCAGCAGTGCCCGGACACCCCAGGGGGAGCAGTTCTTC.

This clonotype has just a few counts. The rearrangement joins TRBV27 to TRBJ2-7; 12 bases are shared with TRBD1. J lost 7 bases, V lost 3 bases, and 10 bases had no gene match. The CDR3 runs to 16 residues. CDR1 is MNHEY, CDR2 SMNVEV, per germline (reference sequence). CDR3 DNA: TGTGCCAGCAGTTTCCTACCGGGACAGGGGGCTGAAGAGCAGTACTTC. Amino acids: CASSFLPGQGAEEQYF.